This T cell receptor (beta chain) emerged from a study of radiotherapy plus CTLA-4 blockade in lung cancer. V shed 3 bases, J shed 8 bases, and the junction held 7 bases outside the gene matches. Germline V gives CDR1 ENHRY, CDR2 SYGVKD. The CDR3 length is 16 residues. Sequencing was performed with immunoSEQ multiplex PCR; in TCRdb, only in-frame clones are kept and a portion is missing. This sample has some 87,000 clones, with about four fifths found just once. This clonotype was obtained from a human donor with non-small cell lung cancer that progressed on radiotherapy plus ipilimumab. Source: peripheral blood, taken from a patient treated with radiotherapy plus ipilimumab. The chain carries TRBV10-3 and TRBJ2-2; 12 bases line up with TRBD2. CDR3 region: CAISDRTSGKQGELFF. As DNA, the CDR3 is TGTGCCATCAGTGATCGGACTAGCGGGAAGCAAGGGGAGCTGTTTTTT.